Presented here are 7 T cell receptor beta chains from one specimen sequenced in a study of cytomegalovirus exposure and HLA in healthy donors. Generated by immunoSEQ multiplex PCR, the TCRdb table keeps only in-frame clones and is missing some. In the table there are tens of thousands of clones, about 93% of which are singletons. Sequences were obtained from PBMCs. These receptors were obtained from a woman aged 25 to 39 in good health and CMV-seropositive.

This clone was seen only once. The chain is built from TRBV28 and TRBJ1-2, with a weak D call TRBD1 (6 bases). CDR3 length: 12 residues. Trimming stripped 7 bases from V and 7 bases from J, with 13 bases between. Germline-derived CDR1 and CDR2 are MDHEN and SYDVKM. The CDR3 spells CASKGGYGGYTF. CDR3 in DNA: TGTGCCAGCAAGGGGGGGTATGGTGGCTACACCTTC.

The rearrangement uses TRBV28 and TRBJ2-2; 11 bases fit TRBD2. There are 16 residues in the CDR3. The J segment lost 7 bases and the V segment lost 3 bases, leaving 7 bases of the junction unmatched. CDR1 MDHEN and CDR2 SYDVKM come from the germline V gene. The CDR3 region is CASSFTSGSSFGELFF. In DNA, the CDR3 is TGTGCCAGCAGTTTTACTAGCGGGAGTAGCTTCGGGGAGCTGTTTTTT.

CDR3 nucleotides: TGTGCCTGGAGCCCGCACGGGACAGGGGATGGCTACACCTTC. It translates to CAWSPHGTGDGYTF. The V call is TRBV30, the J call TRBJ1-2; 10 nucleotides agree with TRBD1. Germline values: CDR1 GTSNPN, CDR2 SVGIG (reference sequence). The CDR3 extends over 14 amino acids. J lost 6 bases, V lost 3 bases, and 7 bases had no gene match.

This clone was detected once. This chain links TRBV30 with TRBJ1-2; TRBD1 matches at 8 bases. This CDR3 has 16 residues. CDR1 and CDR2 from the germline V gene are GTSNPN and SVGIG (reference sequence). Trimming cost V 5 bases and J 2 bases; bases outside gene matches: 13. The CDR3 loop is CAWLTMTGAFNYGYTF. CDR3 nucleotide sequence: TGTGCCTGGCTTACAATGACAGGGGCCTTCAACTATGGCTACACCTTC.

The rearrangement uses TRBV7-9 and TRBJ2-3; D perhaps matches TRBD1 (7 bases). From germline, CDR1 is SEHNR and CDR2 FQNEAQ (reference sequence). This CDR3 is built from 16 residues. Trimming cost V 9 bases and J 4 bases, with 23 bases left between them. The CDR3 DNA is TGTGCCAGTACCCGCCTAGGCAGGGGGGAGGCAGATACGCAGTATTTT. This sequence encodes CASTRLGRGEADTQYF.

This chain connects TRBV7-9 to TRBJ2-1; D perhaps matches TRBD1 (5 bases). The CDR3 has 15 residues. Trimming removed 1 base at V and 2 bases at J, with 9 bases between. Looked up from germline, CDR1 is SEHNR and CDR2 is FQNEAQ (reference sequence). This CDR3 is CASSLEAGPYNEQFF. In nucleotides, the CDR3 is TGTGCCAGCAGCTTAGAAGCAGGGCCCTACAATGAGCAGTTCTTC.

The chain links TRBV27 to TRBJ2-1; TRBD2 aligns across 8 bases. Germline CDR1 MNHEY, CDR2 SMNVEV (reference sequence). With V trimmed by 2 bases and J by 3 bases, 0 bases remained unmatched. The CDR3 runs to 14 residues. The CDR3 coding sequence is TGTGCCAGCAGTTTAGCGGGAGGCTACAATGAGCAGTTCTTC. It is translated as CASSLAGGYNEQFF.